This TCR beta chain was obtained from a study of cytomegalovirus exposure and HLA in healthy donors. The study ran its PCR with 60 Vbeta and 13 Jbeta primers. Generated by immunoSEQ multiplex PCR, the TCRdb table keeps only in-frame clones and is missing some. The repertoire consists of about 110,000 clones, with 82% occurring once and the leading ten covering about a fifth. The junction had 7 bases not matched to a gene; V was cut back by 2 bases and J by 15 bases. The CDR3 contains 12 residues. CDR1 is SNHLY, CDR2 FYNNEI, per germline. The source is a man under 40 in good health and CMV-seropositive. The chain is built from TRBV2 and TRBJ2-1; 7 bases are shared with TRBD1. Sequencing was done on a sample of PBMCs. This CDR3 is CASSELDRDRFF. Here the CDR3 DNA reads TGTGCCAGCAGTGAATTAGACAGGGATCGGTTCTTC.